This T cell receptor (beta chain) appears in the sequencing data of a study of cytomegalovirus exposure and HLA in healthy donors. The CDR3 has 16 amino acids. From germline, CDR1 is MRHNA and CDR2 SNTAGT. V dropped 3 bases and J dropped 2; count of bases not matched to a gene: 7. The PCR was carried out with 60 Vbeta primers and 13 Jbeta primers. TCRdb's copy holds only in-frame clones and misses some; the assay was immunoSEQ multiplex PCR. Counted here are some 160,000 clones, around 79% occurring once; the ten biggest clones make up around 0.69%. The chain employs TRBV6-4 and TRBJ2-3, with 8 bases lining up with TRBD2. This receptor was taken from a woman in her forties in good health and CMV-seronegative. The sequencing sample was made of PBMCs. CDR3 region: CASSEGLAGITDTQYF. CDR3 nucleotides: TGTGCCAGCAGTGAGGGTTTAGCGGGGATCACAGATACGCAGTATTTT.